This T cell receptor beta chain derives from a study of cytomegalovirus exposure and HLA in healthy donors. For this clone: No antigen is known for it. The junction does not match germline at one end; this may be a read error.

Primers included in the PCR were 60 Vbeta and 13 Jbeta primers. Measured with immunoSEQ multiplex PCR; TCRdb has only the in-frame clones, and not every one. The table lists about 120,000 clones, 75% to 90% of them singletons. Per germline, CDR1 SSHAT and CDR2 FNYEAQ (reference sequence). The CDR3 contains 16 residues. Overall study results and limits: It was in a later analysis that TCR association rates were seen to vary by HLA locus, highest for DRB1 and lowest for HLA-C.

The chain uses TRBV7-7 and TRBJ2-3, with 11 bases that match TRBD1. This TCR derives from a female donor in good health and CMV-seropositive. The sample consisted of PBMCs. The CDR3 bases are TGTGCTAGCAGCCAAGCCGGGACAGGGGGGGCAGATACGCAGTATTTT. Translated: CASSQAGTGGADTQYF.